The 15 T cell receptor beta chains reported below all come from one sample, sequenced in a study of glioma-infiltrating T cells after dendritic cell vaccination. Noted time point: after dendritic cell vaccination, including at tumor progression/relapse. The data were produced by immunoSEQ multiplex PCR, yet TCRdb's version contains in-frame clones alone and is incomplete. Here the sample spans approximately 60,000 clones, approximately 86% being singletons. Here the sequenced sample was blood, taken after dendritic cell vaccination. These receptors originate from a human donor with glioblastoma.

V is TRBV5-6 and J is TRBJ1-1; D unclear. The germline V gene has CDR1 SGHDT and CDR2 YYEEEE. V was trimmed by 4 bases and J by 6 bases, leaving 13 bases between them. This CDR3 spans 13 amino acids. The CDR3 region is CASSPGPQAEAFF. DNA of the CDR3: TGTGCCAGCAGCCCTGGTCCCCAGGCTGAAGCTTTCTTT.

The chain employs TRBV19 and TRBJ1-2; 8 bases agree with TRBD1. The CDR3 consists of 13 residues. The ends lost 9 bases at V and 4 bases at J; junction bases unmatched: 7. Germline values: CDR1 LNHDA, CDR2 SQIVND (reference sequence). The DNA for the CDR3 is TGTGCCAGCGGACAGGGCGGGGGCTATGGCTACACCTTC. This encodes CASGQGGGYGYTF. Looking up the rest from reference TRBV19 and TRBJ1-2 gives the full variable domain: DGGITQSPKYLFRKEGQNVTLSCEQNLNHDAMYWYRQDPGQGLRLIYYSQIVNDFQKGDIAEGYSVSREKKESFPLTVTSAQKNPTAFYLCASGQGGGYGYTFGSGTRLTVV.

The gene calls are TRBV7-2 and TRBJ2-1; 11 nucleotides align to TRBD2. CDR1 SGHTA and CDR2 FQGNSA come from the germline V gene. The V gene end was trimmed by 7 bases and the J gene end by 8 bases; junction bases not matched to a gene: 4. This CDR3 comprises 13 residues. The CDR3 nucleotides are TGTGCCAGCAAAACTAGCGGGAGCTATGAGCAGTTCTTC. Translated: CASKTSGSYEQFF.

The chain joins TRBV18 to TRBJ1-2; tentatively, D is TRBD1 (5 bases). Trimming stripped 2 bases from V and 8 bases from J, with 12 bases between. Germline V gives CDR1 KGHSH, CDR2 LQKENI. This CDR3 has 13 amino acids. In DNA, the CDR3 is TGTGCCAGCTCACCATCAGGGCTGGACGGCTACACCTTC. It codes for CASSPSGLDGYTF.

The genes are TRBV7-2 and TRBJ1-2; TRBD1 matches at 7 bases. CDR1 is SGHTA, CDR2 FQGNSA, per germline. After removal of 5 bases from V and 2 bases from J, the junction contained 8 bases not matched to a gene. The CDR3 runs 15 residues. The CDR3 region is CASSARTGSNYGYTF. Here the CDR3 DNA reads TGTGCCAGCAGCGCCCGGACAGGTTCCAACTATGGCTACACCTTC.

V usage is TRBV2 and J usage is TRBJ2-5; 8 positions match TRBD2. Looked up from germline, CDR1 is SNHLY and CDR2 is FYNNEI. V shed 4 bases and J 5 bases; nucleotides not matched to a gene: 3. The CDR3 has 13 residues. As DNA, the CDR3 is TGTGCCAGCAGTGTAGGCGGGGGGGAGACCCAGTACTTC. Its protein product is CASSVGGGETQYF.

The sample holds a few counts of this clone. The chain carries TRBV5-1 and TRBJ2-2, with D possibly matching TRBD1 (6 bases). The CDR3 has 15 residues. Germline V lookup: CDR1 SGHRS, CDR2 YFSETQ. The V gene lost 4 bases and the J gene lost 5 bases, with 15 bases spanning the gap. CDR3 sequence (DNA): TGCGCCAGCAGCCCAGGGGTGGGGATGACCGGGGAGCTGTTTTTT. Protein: CASSPGVGMTGELFF.

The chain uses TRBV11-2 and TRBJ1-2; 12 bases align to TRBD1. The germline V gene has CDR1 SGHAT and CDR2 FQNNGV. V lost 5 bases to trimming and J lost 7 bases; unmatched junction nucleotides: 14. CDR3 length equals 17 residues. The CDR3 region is CASSPGTGGTLLSGYTF. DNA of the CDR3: TGTGCCAGCAGCCCCGGGACAGGGGGCACTTTGTTGAGTGGCTACACCTTC. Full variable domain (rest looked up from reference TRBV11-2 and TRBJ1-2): EAGVAQSPRYKIIEKRQSVAFWCNPISGHATLYWYQQILGQGPKLLIQFQNNGVVDDSQLPKDRFSAERLKGVDSTLKIQPAKLEDSAVYLCASSPGTGGTLLSGYTFGSGTRLTVV.

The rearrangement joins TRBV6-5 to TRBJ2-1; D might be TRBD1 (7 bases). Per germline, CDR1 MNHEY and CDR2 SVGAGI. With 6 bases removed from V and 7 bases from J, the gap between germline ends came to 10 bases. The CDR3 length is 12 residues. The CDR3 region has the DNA TGTGCCAGCAGCCCAGGGGGGAATGAGCAGTTCTTC. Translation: CASSPGGNEQFF.

CDR3 sequence: CASSRDRVESQPQHF. CDR3 nucleotide sequence: TGTGCCAGCAGTAGAGACAGGGTTGAAAGTCAGCCCCAGCATTTT. V and J are TRBV7-2 and TRBJ1-5, with 7 bases matching TRBD1. V trimming: 6 bases; J trimming: 6 bases; junction bases outside the gene matches: 11. This CDR3 contains 15 residues. The germline V gene has CDR1 SGHTA and CDR2 FQGNSA.

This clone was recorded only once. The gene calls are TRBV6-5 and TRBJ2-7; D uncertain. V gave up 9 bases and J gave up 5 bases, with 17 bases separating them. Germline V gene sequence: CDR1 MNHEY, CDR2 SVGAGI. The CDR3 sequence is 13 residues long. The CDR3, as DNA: TGTGCCAGTTCAAAACTCCCCTTTCACGAGCAGTACTTC. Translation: CASSKLPFHEQYF.

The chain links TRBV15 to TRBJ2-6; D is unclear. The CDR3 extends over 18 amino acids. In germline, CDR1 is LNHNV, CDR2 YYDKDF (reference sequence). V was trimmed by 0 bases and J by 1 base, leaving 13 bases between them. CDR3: CATSRDVTITSGANVLTF. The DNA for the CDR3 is TGTGCCACCAGCAGAGACGTTACGATAACTTCTGGGGCCAACGTCCTGACTTTC.

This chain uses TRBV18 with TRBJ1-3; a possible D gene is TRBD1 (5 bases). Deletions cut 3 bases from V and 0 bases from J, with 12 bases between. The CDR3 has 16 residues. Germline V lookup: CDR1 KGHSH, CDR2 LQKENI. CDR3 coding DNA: TGTGCCAGCTCACCGTCGACAGCCACCTCTGGAAACACCATATATTTT. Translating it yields CASSPSTATSGNTIYF.

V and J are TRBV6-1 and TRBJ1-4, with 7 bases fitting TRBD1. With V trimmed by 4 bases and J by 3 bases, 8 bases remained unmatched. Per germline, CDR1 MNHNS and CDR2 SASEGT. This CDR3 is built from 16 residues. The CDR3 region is CASSATQTGPNEKLFF. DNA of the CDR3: TGTGCCAGCAGTGCCACTCAGACAGGGCCTAATGAAAAACTGTTTTTT.

CDR3 region: CASSSAGLRGLANEQFF. CDR3 sequence (DNA): TGTGCCAGCAGCTCCGCGGGACTGAGAGGACTAGCGAATGAGCAGTTCTTC. The chain recombines TRBV9 with TRBJ2-1, with TRBD2 identical over 9 bases. Trimming cost V 4 bases and J 7 bases; bases outside gene matches: 15. The CDR3 sequence is 17 residues long. The V gene's germline CDR1 is SGDLS and CDR2 YYNGEE. Filled out from reference TRBV9 and TRBJ2-1, the complete variable domain reads DSGVTQTPKHLITATGQRVTLRCSPRSGDLSVYWYQQSLDQGLQFLIQYYNGEERAKGNILERFSAQQFPDLHSELNLSSLELGDSALYFCASSSAGLRGLANEQFFGPGTRLTVL.